The clone carrying this TCR beta chain was picked up many times. The antigen remains undetermined. Library construction for TCR beta used iRepertoire HTBI primers and Arm-PCR of CDR3 regions. In the original analysis: Detected in the samples were just over 60 TRBV and 15 or so TRBJ segments. A single record per CDR3 protein comes from TCRdb applying MiXCR to the multiplex PCR reads. The V and J calls come from TCRdb's annotation, not from the publication. The table has around 500,000 distinct CDR3 sequences, around 21% seen once. Noted time point: persistent/refractory GD, antithyroid drugs over 5 years with positive TRAb. Isolated PBMC RNA provided the starting material for the TCR library. The data originate from a study of regulatory T cells in long-lasting Graves disease. Study at large: Persistent Graves' disease denoted over 5 years of antithyroid drugs plus positive TSH receptor antibodies.

Regarding the study as a whole: Analyses excluded thyroid tissue, covering peripheral blood alone.

The source of this sequence is a female donor with Graves disease. This material consisted of peripheral blood mononuclear cells (PBMCs), taken when the disease was refractory, from a patient treated with antithyroid drugs.

CDR3 coding DNA: TGTGCCAGCAGTTATAAGTTGAACACTGAAGCTTTCTTT. This gives the protein CASSYKLNTEAFF. The rearrangement joins TRBV6-5 to TRBJ1-1; D is unclear. V was trimmed by 3 bases and J by 0 bases, leaving 5 bases between them. The germline V gene has CDR1 MNHEY and CDR2 SVGAGI. The CDR3 has 13 residues.